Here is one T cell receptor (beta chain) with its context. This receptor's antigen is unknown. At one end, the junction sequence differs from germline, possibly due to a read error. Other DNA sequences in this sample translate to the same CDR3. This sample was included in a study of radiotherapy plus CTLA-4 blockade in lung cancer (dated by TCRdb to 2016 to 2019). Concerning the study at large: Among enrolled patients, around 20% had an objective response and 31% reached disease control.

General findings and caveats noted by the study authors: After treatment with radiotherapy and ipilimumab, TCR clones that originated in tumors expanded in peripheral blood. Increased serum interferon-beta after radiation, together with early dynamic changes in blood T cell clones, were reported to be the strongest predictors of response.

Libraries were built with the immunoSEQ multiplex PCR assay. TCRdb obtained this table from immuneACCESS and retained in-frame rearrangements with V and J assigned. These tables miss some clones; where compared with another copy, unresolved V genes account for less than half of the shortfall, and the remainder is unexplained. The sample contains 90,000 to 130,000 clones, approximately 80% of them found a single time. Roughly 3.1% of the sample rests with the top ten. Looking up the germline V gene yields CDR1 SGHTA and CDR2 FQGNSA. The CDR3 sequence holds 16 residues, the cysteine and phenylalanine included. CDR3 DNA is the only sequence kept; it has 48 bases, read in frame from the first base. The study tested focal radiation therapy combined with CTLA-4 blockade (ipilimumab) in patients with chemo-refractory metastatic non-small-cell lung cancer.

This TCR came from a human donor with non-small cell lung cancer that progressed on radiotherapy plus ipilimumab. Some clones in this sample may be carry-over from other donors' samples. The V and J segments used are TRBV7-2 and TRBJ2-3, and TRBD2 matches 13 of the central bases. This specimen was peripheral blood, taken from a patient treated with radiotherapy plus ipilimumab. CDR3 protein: CASSLGLAGSTDTQYF. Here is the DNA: TGTGCCAGCAGCTTGGGACTAGCGGGGAGCACAGATACGCAGTATTTC.